Each of the 2 T cell receptor beta chains below was sequenced from the same sample in a study of blood T cell repertoires in COVID-19. The table came from immunoSEQ multiplex PCR; TCRdb's copy has only in-frame clones and leaves some out. This table has fewer than 150,000 clones, approximately 81% appearing once. The sample was peripheral blood. These receptors were taken from a man aged 35 to 55 with acute or convalescent COVID-19.

The CDR3 nucleotides are TGTGCCAGCTCTTTACAGGGGAACACTGAAGCTTTCTTT. Translated, it gives CASSLQGNTEAFF. This rearrangement joins TRBV6-5 to TRBJ1-1; D is possibly TRBD1 (6 bases). Trimming pared 8 bases from V and 1 base from J, leaving 11 bases between. The CDR3 sequence is 13 residues long. Germline assignment: CDR1 MNHEY and CDR2 SVGAGI.

Concerning this clone: This CDR3 is also generated by other DNA sequences in the sample. V and J are TRBV3-1 (or the pseudogene TRBV3-2) and TRBJ2-7, with a possible D match to TRBD1 (6 bases). The CDR3 loop spans 13 amino acids. The germline V gene has CDR1 LGHDT and CDR2 YNNKEL (reference sequence). Trimming removed 1 base from V and 4 bases from J, with 8 bases in between. The CDR3 is CASSQAGAYEQYF. CDR3 nucleotide sequence: TGTGCCAGCAGCCAAGCAGGGGCGTACGAGCAGTACTTC.